This passage covers 15 T cell receptor beta chains from one sample sequenced in a study of shared clonotypes between healthy human individuals. TCRdb keeps only in-frame clones here, not all; method: immunoSEQ multiplex PCR. The table shows roughly 1,600,000 clones, with about 98.5% occurring only once. Sequencing was done on a sample of naive CD4+ T cells sorted from blood. Subset defined: CD45RA+ positively selected. These TCRs come from a man aged 25-45 years in good health.

The chain joins TRBV5-1 to TRBJ2-1; 13 bases align to TRBD2. Trimming cost V 4 bases and J 4 bases; bases outside gene matches: 5. Germline assignment: CDR1 SGHRS and CDR2 YFSETQ. The CDR3 is 16 residues long. CDR3: CASSVLLAGGYNEQFF. CDR3 nucleotides: TGCGCCAGCAGCGTTTTACTAGCGGGAGGGTACAATGAGCAGTTCTTC.

This rearrangement joins TRBV4-3 to TRBJ1-2; D may be TRBD1 (6 bases). The CDR3 spans 16 residues. V was shortened by 0 bases and J by 7 bases, with 18 bases between the two germline ends. Per germline, CDR1 LGHNA and CDR2 YSLEER. DNA of the CDR3: TGCGCCAGCAGCCAAGAAGCGAGGGGGGCGTCAAGTGGCTACACCTTC. Translated, it gives CASSQEARGASSGYTF.

As for this clone: The same CDR3 can be traced to other DNA sequences in this sample. This chain links TRBV5-1 with TRBJ2-1; 9 nucleotides match TRBD2. V dropped 5 bases and J dropped 2; count of bases not matched to a gene: 5. The CDR3 covers 15 residues. Germline-derived CDR1 and CDR2 are SGHRS and YFSETQ. The CDR3 spells CASSLTSGTYNEQFF. DNA of the CDR3: TGCGCCAGCAGTTTGACTAGCGGTACCTACAATGAGCAGTTCTTC.

The chain carries TRBV10-2 and TRBJ2-1; 10 bases align to TRBD2. The trim removed 7 bases at V and 0 bases at J, leaving 0 bases unmatched. Germline values: CDR1 WSHSY, CDR2 SAAADI. CDR3 length equals 14 residues. The CDR3 is CASTSGSSYNEQFF. CDR3 nucleotides: TGCGCCAGCACTAGCGGGAGCTCCTACAATGAGCAGTTCTTC.

The CDR3 DNA is TGCGCCAGCAGCTCGCCCCAGGCCGGGGATGAAAAACTGTTTTTT. Its translation: CASSSPQAGDEKLFF. The chain employs TRBV5-1 and TRBJ1-4; no definite D call. The CDR3 is 15 amino acids. V was trimmed by 3 bases and J by 6 bases, leaving 15 bases between them. Germline-derived CDR1 and CDR2 are SGHRS and YFSETQ.

The rearrangement joins TRBV18 to TRBJ2-1; 7 bases fit TRBD2. Trimming removed 2 bases from V and 7 bases from J; junction bases left unmatched: 8. The CDR3 runs 15 residues. Germline loops: CDR1 KGHSH, CDR2 LQKENI. CDR3: CASSPTSGVNNEQFF. The CDR3 nucleotides are TGTGCCAGCTCACCAACCAGCGGGGTAAATAATGAGCAGTTCTTC. Full variable domain (missing parts from reference TRBV18 and TRBJ2-1): NAGVMQNPRHLVRRRGQEARLRCSPMKGHSHVYWYRQLPEEGLKFMVYLQKENIIDESGMPKERFSAEFPKEGPSILRIQQVVRGDSAAYFCASSPTSGVNNEQFFGPGTRLTVL.

The J gene is TRBJ1-3, the V gene TRBV5-6; D uncertain. Trimming stripped 0 bases from V and 3 bases from J, with 13 bases between. CDR1 and CDR2 from the germline V gene are SGHDT and YYEEEE. The CDR3 spans 16 residues. This CDR3 reads CASSLEVVSHGNTIYF. CDR3 sequence (DNA): TGTGCCAGCAGCTTGGAGGTGGTTTCGCATGGAAACACCATATATTTT.

The rearrangement joins TRBV28 to TRBJ2-7; possible D gene TRBD1, 6 bases. Germline V CDR1 and CDR2: MDHEN, SYDVKM. Trimming left V 6 bases short and J 7 bases short, with 13 bases between. This CDR3 is 12 amino acids long. The CDR3 bases are TGTGCCAGCAGGTCAGGGGCGCGGGAGCAGTACTTC. Translation gives CASRSGAREQYF.

The V and J genes are TRBV2 and TRBJ1-2, with 8 positions matching TRBD1. Germline-derived CDR1 and CDR2 are SNHLY and FYNNEI. The CDR3 extends over 15 amino acids. The junction had 10 bases not matched to a gene; V was cut back by 7 bases and J by 3 bases. CDR3 sequence: CASNPGQAIYYGYTF. CDR3 nucleotide sequence: TGTGCCAGCAACCCGGGACAGGCCATATACTATGGCTACACCTTC. The full variable domain, with the rest looked up from reference TRBV2 and TRBJ1-2, is EPEVTQTPSHQVTQMGQEVILRCVPISNHLYFYWYRQILGQKVEFLVSFYNNEISEKSEIFDDQFSVERPDGSNFTLKIRSTKLEDSAMYFCASNPGQAIYYGYTFGSGTRLTVV.

This clone has just one count. J is TRBJ1-4 and V is TRBV18; unclear D gene. Germline CDR1 is KGHSH and CDR2 is LQKENI. The CDR3 loop spans 17 amino acids. V shed 2 bases and J shed 0 bases, with 13 bases lying between them. In DNA, the CDR3 is TGTGCCAGCTCACCAGGCGGAGGCTTTGCAACTAATGAAAAACTGTTTTTT. Translation: CASSPGGGFATNEKLFF.

The rearrangement joins TRBV18 to TRBJ2-1; D unresolved. The CDR3 length is 13 residues. In germline, CDR1 is KGHSH, CDR2 LQKENI. The V gene lost 5 bases and the J gene lost 6 bases, with 11 bases spanning the gap. For the CDR3, the DNA is TGTGCCAGCTCAGTCGCTTGGGGCAATGAGCAGTTCTTC. Translated, it gives CASSVAWGNEQFF.

The gene calls are TRBV5-4 and TRBJ2-1, with D possibly TRBD2 on 6 matching bases. The CDR3 is 14 residues long. With 2 bases removed from V and 8 bases from J, the gap between germline ends came to 14 bases. The germline gives CDR1 SGHNT, CDR2 YYREEE (reference sequence). This chain's CDR3 is CASSFGSNGDEQFF. The CDR3 DNA follows: TGTGCCAGCAGCTTCGGGAGTAATGGCGATGAGCAGTTCTTC.

Only one count was recorded for this clone. The chain recombines TRBV28 with TRBJ1-1; D perhaps matches TRBD1 (6 bases). Between the trimmed V and J ends, which lost 3 bases and 11 bases, there was a span of 10 bases. CDR1 MDHEN and CDR2 SYDVKM come from the germline V gene. The CDR3 is 11 amino acids. As DNA, the CDR3 is TGTGCCAGCAGTTTTAGGAGGGGGGCTTTCTTT. Amino acids: CASSFRRGAFF.

This chain connects TRBV6-1 to TRBJ1-2, with D unresolved. CDR3 length: 13 residues. The germline CDR1 and CDR2 sequences are MNHNS and SASEGT. Between the trimmed V and J ends, which lost 2 bases and 4 bases, there was a span of 8 bases. CDR3 sequence reads: CASSEHGSYGYTF. DNA for the CDR3: TGTGCCAGCAGTGAACATGGGTCCTATGGCTACACCTTC.

This clone has a single count. The genes are TRBV11-2 and TRBJ2-7; D uncertain. The CDR3 has 15 amino acids. Germline CDR1 SGHAT, CDR2 FQNNGV. V was clipped by 4 bases and J by 2 bases, with 15 bases between them. DNA of the CDR3: TGTGCCAGCAGCTCCCTCTCCCCGCGCCCCTACGAGCAGTACTTC. This encodes CASSSLSPRPYEQYF.